Given below is one T cell receptor (beta chain) in context. The protocol was immunoSEQ multiplex PCR, while the TCRdb copy is restricted to in-frame clones and leaves out a portion. The sample has some 200,000 clones, about 85% seen once. These data belong to a study of blood T cell repertoires in COVID-19. The overall study: Italy, Spain and the United States were the sources of the convalescent and acute COVID-19 samples. T cells, B-cell-depleted T cells, or PBMCs supplied cDNA or gDNA.

This receptor was obtained from a man aged 45 to 65 who had recovered from COVID-19. Sample: peripheral blood.

CDR3 in DNA: TGCGCCAGCAGCTTGCGCGGGGGGCAGGGTGAAGCTTTCTTT. Translating it yields CASSLRGGQGEAFF. The rearrangement links TRBV5-1 to TRBJ1-1; weak D call: TRBD1 (6 bases). V gave up 1 base and J gave up 7 bases, with 14 bases separating them. This CDR3 spans 14 amino acids. Germline CDR1 SGHRS, CDR2 YFSETQ.